This T cell receptor beta chain was obtained from a study of identical twins. A template switching step contributed a universal primer site, while unique molecular identifiers were present in the cDNA. TCRdb reprocessed the 5' RACE reads with MiXCR, giving one entry per CDR3 protein. This table has hundreds of thousands of distinct CDR3 sequences, around 20% appearing once. Healthy Caucasian donors formed the entire cohort. Study findings and constraints: Out-of-frame beta sequences exhibited a weaker degree of excess twin sharing.

This clonotype was recorded many times. What it binds is not known. The V and J ends lost 0 bases and 5 bases respectively, with 11 bases between them. The CDR3 contains 14 residues. The germline V gene encodes CDR1 DFQATT and CDR2 SNEGSKA (reference sequence). The sample was also reused in another study, on T cells expressing NK-cell markers. That study adds: Of the CD8+ T cell pool in 6 or 7 donors, about 1.0-8% was accounted for by dominant NKG2C+ clonotypes.

The source of this sequence is a woman between 18 and 29 years old in good health. The chain links TRBV20-1 to TRBJ2-1; D is uncertain. Sequenced input: PBMCs. In nucleotides, the CDR3 is TGCAGTGCTAGAGAAGTCTTTTCAAACAATGAGCAGTTCTTC. This translates into CSAREVFSNNEQFF.